This T cell receptor (beta chain) emerged from a study of multiple sclerosis patients with progressive multifocal leukoencephalopathy (dated by TCRdb to the late 2010s). With respect to the entire study: The study examined peripheral T and B cells of MS patients who developed PML (4 under natalizumab, 1 after alemtuzumab) and treated patients who did not. The goal of the study was to detect any JC virus-specific or public T-cell expansions that arose at the time of PML onset. Two natalizumab-treated patients who later developed PML were followed longitudinally from before therapy through 6 and 12 months to PML onset.

TRB CDR3 regions were amplified from genomic DNA with the immunoSEQ two-step multiplex PCR at survey-level depth. To estimate template counts and remove amplification bias, each PCR was spiked with synthetic inline TR CDR3 controls covering all V-J pairings. Reads went through processing to reduce amplification and sequencing bias, and quantification was done against synthetic TR CDR3 analogs. On the study's bioinformatics: In ImmunoSEQ Analyzer, raw data were processed so that out-of-frame sequences and CDR3s with stop codons were removed, with gene names following IMGT nomenclature. Normalized Shannon entropy, defined as 1 minus Pielou's evenness, served as the summary measure of repertoire diversity. Only TRB sequences sharing the V gene, the J gene and the CDR3 were counted as identical. Public PML clonotypes were CDR3s shared by two or more PML-onset samples but absent earlier, in controls, and in public databases. CDR3 amino acid composition by position was analyzed with Skylign using the observed count method. TCRdb retrieved this table from immuneACCESS and kept in-frame rearrangements only. Not all clones are present; in checked studies, unresolved V genes account for under half, and no reason is known for the remainder. V, J and clone size were drawn from that table, and D and trimming were deduced from the DNA. This sample gives about 30,000 clones in total; around 87% of them show up just once. Jointly, the top ten make up under 1.5% of the sample.

Concerning this clone itself: Its antigen specificity is not known. No clone much larger than this one lies a single base away; base qualities are absent.

In the paper's terms, the time point label means: approximately 11 months of natalizumab therapy. The label giving this sample's treatment or condition can be read as: on natalizumab therapy at sampling. Controls were five or six natalizumab-treated MS patients who did not develop PML, sampled longitudinally. Every listed patient had received interferon beta before, and every PML patient was female. Blood samples at T1 and T2 were obtained at 6 and 12 months of natalizumab therapy, respectively. Ficoll-Hypaque density gradient centrifugation was used to isolate peripheral blood mononuclear cells. General conclusions and limits of the study: Less diverse TRB repertoires in most PML patients were suggested by lower normalized Shannon entropy, whereas values near 1 were observed in the natalizumab-treated controls. Given the small, descriptive cohort, it remained unclear whether the study findings reflect JC virus infection or general immunocompromise. Only peripheral blood was analyzed, although cerebrospinal fluid or brain lymphocytes might be more informative for natalizumab-associated PML. Although TRB clones above 0.5% frequency turned up only in PML patients, the clones expanded at PML onset were already present before and during natalizumab therapy. When PML developed, no shared TRBV or TRBJ gene usage and no preferred TRBV-TRBJ pairings were found.

The CDR3 numbers 16 residues from cysteine through phenylalanine. The sequence is cut down to CDR3 DNA, 48 bases in frame from base 1. CDR1 LGHNA and CDR2 YSLEER are derived from the germline V gene. V gives up 3 bases and J gives up 2 bases, and the segment between their germline ends measures 13 bases. Recombination joined TRBV4-3 with TRBJ2-2; the D gene is perhaps TRBD1, from 6 matching bases. Sample: PBMCs, taken from a patient treated with natalizumab. This sequence was found in a human donor with multiple sclerosis. The CDR3 in this case is CASSHAGTLNTGELFF. The DNA is as follows: TGCGCCAGCAGCCATGCCGGGACACTTAACACCGGGGAGCTGTTTTTT.